This T cell receptor beta chain was observed in a study of blood T cell repertoires in COVID-19. Study in general: The United States, Italy and Spain were the sources of the acute and convalescent COVID-19 samples. PBMCs, B-cell-depleted T cells, or T cells were the source of the cDNA or gDNA that made up the material.

Original processing notes: Scientists estimated how many nucleated cells there were by amplifying reference gene primers. The repertoire was sequenced with immunoSEQ multiplex PCR; TCRdb's copy has only in-frame clones and lacks some. The DNA gave D and trimming, while V, J and clone size come from that table. The sample holds 25,000 to 30,000 clones, nearly 90% seen once. Comment on this clone: The sample contains more than one DNA sequence encoding this CDR3.

CDR1 is LGHNA, CDR2 YSLEER, per germline. Losses at the gene ends were 0 bases for V and 0 bases for J; bases not matched to a gene: 1. The CDR3 is made up of 16 amino acids. The receptor's source is a human donor with acute or convalescent COVID-19. The donor label of this sample is uncertain. Sample: peripheral blood. This chain joins TRBV4-3 and TRBJ1-4; 7 positions match TRBD1. The CDR3 nucleotides are TGCGCCAGCAGCCAAGATCAGGGGGCAACTAATGAAAAACTGTTTTTT. Its protein is CASSQDQGATNEKLFF.